The T cell receptor (beta chain) under discussion was sequenced for a study of blood T cell repertoires in COVID-19. Generated by immunoSEQ multiplex PCR, the TCRdb table keeps only in-frame clones and is missing some. The sample contains approximately 200,000 clones, approximately 80% of which appear only once. Germline CDR1 is SEHNR and CDR2 is FQNEAQ (reference sequence). The CDR3 length is 14 residues. Trimming removed 0 bases from V and 7 bases from J; junction bases left unmatched: 5. The genes are TRBV7-9 and TRBJ2-7; 8 bases are a match to TRBD2. The clonotype comes from a woman of 80 years or more with acute or convalescent COVID-19. Sequenced sample: peripheral blood. CDR3 DNA: TGTGCCAGCAGCTTAGCTACTAGCGGAGGTGAGCAGTACTTC. Amino acids: CASSLATSGGEQYF.